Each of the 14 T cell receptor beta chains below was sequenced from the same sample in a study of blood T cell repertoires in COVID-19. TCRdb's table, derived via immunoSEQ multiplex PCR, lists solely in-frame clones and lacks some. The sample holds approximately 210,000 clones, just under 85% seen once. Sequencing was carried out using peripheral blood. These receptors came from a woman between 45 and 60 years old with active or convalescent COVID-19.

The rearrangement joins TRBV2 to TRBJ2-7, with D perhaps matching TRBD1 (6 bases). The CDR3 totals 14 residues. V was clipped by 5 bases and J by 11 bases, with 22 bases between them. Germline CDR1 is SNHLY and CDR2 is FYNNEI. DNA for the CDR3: TGTGCCAGCAGTCTGTATTTGCTCCGGGACAAAGAGTACGTC. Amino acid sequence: CASSLYLLRDKEYV.

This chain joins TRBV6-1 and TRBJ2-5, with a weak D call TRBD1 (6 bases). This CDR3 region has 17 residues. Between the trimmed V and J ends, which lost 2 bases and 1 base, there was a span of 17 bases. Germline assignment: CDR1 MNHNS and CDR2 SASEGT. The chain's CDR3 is CASSETAYRVGQETQYF. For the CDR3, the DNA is TGTGCCAGCAGTGAAACAGCTTACAGGGTGGGCCAAGAGACCCAGTACTTC.

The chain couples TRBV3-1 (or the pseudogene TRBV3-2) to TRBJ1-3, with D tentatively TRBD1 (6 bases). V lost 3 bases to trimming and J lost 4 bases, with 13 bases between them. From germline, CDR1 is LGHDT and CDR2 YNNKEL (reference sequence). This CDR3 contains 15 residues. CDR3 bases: TGTGCCAGCAGCCATCGGGACACAGGGGGAAACACCATATATTTT. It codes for CASSHRDTGGNTIYF.

The CDR3 reads CASITGEPGELFF. The CDR3, as DNA: TGTGCCAGCATTACAGGGGAGCCCGGGGAGCTGTTTTTT. The chain recombines TRBV2 with TRBJ2-2; TRBD1 agrees at 7 bases. The J segment lost 6 bases and the V segment lost 7 bases, leaving 5 bases of the junction unmatched. The CDR3 has 13 residues. The germline CDR1 and CDR2 sequences are SNHLY and FYNNEI. Drawing the rest from reference TRBV2 and TRBJ2-2, the complete variable domain is EPEVTQTPSHQVTQMGQEVILRCVPISNHLYFYWYRQILGQKVEFLVSFYNNEISEKSEIFDDQFSVERPDGSNFTLKIRSTKLEDSAMYFCASITGEPGELFFGEGSRLTVL.

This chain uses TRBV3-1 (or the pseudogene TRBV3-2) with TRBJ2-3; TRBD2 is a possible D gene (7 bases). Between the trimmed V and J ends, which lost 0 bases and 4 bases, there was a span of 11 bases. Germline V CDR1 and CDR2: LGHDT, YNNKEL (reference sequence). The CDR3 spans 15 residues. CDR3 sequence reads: CASSQEGGPPDTQYF. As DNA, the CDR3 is TGTGCCAGCAGCCAAGAGGGGGGGCCACCAGATACGCAGTATTTT.

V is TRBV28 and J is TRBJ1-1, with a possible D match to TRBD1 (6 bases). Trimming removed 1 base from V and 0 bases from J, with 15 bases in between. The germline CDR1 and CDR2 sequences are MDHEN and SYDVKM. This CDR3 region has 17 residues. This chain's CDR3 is CASSLYRARTLNTEAFF. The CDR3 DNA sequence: TGTGCCAGCAGTTTATACAGGGCCCGAACCTTGAACACTGAAGCTTTCTTT. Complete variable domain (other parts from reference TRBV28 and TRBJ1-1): DVKVTQSSRYLVKRTGEKVFLECVQDMDHENMFWYRQDPGLGLRLIYFSYDVKMKEKGDIPEGYSVSREKKERFSLILESASTNQTSMYLCASSLYRARTLNTEAFFGQGTRLTVV.

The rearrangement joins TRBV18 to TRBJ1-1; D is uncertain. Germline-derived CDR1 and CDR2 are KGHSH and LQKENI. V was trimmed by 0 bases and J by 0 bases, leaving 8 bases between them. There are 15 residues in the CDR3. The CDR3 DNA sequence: TGTGCCAGCTCACCACCACAACCGATGAACACTGAAGCTTTCTTT. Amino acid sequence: CASSPPQPMNTEAFF.

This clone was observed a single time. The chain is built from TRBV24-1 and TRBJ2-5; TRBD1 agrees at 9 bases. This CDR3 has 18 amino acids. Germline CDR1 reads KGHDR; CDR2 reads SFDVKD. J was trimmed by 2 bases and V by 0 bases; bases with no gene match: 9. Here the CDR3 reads CATSDLHVGTGFQETQYF. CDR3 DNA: TGTGCCACCAGTGATTTGCACGTCGGGACAGGGTTTCAAGAGACCCAGTACTTC.

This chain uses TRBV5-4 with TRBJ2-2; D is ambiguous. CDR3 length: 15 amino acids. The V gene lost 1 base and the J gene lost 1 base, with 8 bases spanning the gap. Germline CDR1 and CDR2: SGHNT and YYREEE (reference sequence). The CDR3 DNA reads TGTGCCAGCAGCTTGCCAGTTAAGAACACCGGGGAGCTGTTTTTT. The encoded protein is CASSLPVKNTGELFF.

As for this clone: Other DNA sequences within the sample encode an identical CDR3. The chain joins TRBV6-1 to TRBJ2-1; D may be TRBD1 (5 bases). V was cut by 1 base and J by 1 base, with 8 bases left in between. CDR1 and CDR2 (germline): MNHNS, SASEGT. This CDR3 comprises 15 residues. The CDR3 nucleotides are TGTGCCAGCAGTGAAGGCCAGGGTTCCTACAATGAGCAGTTCTTC. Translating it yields CASSEGQGSYNEQFF.

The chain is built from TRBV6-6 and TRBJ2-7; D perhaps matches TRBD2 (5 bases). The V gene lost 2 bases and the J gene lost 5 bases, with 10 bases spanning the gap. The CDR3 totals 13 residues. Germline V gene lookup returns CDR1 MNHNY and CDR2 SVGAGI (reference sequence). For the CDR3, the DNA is TGTGCCAGCAGTTACCACCAGAGGGACGAGCAGTACGTC. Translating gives CASSYHQRDEQYV.

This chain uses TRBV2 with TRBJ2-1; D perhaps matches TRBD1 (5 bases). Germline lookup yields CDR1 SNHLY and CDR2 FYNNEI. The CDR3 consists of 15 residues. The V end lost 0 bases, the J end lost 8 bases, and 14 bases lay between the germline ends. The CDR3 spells CASSEAQGRMDEQFF. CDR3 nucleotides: TGTGCCAGCAGTGAAGCGCAGGGTCGTATGGATGAGCAGTTCTTC.

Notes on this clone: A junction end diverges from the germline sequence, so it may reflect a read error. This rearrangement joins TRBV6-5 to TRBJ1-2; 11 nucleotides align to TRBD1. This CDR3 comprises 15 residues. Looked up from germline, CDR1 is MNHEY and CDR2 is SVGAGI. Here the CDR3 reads CACSFGDRGAYGYTF. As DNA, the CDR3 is TGTGCCTGCAGTTTCGGGGACAGGGGGGCGTATGGCTACACCTTC.

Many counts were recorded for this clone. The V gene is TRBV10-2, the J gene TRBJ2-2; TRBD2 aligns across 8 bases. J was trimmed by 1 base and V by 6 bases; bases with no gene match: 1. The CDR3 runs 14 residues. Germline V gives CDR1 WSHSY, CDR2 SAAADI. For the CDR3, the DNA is TGCGCCAGCAGGCGGGGGGAGAACACCGGGGAGCTGTTTTTT. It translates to CASRRGENTGELFF.